Listed below are T cell receptor beta chains from one sample, sequenced in a study of blood T cell repertoires in COVID-19. Some clones are missing from TCRdb's copy, which holds only in-frame ones; the method was immunoSEQ multiplex PCR. The table has about 290,000 clones, around nine tenths seen once; the top ten hold 1.5% to 2%. The sequenced sample was PBMCs or T cells enriched from blood (not recorded which). The receptors shown here come from a woman aged 40-49 years who had recovered from COVID-19. Both conserved end residues are part of each CDR3. The D gene is left open where the match is weak. Size is omitted from some rows. Given values are once, few, many or a class for expanded clones.

J: TRBJ1-1; size: NA; V: TRBV3-1/TRBV3-2; D: NA; DNA: TGTGCCAGCAGCCTCCGGTCCAACACTGAAGCTTTCTTT; CDR3: CASSLRSNTEAFF
J: TRBJ1-4; size: NA; V: TRBV2; D: NA; DNA: TGTGCCAGCAGTCCGAGAAATGAAAAACTGTTTTTT; CDR3: CASSPRNEKLFF
J: TRBJ1-2; size: NA; V: TRBV30; D: TRBD1; DNA: TGTGCCTGGAGTGTACGTGGGGACAGGGCAGTCTATGGCTACACCTTC; CDR3: CAWSVRGDRAVYGYTF
J: TRBJ2-1; size: NA; V: TRBV5-1; D: NA; DNA: TGCGCCAGCAGCTCCGCAGGGCAAGAGGCTGGTGAGCAGTTCTTC; CDR3: CASSSAGQEAGEQFF
J: TRBJ1-1; size: NA; V: TRBV5-4; D: TRBD1; DNA: TGTGCCAGCAGCCAAGACAGGGTCACTGAAGCTTTCTTT; CDR3: CASSQDRVTEAFF
J: TRBJ1-1; size: once; V: TRBV12-3/TRBV12-4; D: NA; DNA: TGTGCCAGCAGTAGAGGAGGGAGGACTGAAGCTTTCTTT; CDR3: CASSRGGRTEAFF
J: TRBJ2-7; size: once; V: TRBV5-6; D: NA; DNA: TGTGCCAGCAGCTTGGAAGCCAAGCAGTACTTC; CDR3: CASSLEAKQYF
J: TRBJ1-1; size: NA; V: TRBV10-3; D: TRBD1; DNA: TGTGCCATCAGTGACCGGGACAGGGGGAACACTGAAGCTTTCTTT; CDR3: CAISDRDRGNTEAFF
J: TRBJ1-2; size: NA; V: TRBV2; D: TRBD1; DNA: TGTGCCAGCACCGGACAGGGGGCGAGCTATGGCTACACCTTC; CDR3: CASTGQGASYGYTF
J: TRBJ2-7; size: NA; V: TRBV21-1; D: NA; DNA: TGTGCCAGCAGCAACCTTGACAGTCCCGAGCAGTACTTC; CDR3: CASSNLDSPEQYF
J: TRBJ1-6; size: few; V: TRBV30; D: NA; DNA: TGTGCCTGGATGCCACAGCACAATTCACCCCTCCACTTT; CDR3: CAWMPQHNSPLHF
J: TRBJ2-7; size: NA; V: TRBV2; D: NA; DNA: TGTGCCAGCATTCCGGACTATGCCTACGAGCAGTACTTC; CDR3: CASIPDYAYEQYF
J: TRBJ1-1; size: NA; V: TRBV9; D: NA; DNA: TGTGCCAGCAGCGTAGACCCCACAGGCGAGCCTTTCTTT; CDR3: CASSVDPTGEPFF
J: TRBJ1-1; size: few; V: TRBV19; D: NA; DNA: TGTGCCAGTAGTATGGGCCCTACGTCTCAAGCTTTCTTT; CDR3: CASSMGPTSQAFF
J: TRBJ2-7; size: NA; V: TRBV2; D: TRBD1; DNA: TGTGCCAGCCGGGACAGGGCTAACGAGCAGTACTTC; CDR3: CASRDRANEQYF
J: TRBJ1-1; size: NA; V: TRBV5-1; D: NA; DNA: TGCGCCAGCAGCCCGGGTCCCGGGCGGGGTGAAGCTTTCTTT; CDR3: CASSPGPGRGEAFF
J: TRBJ2-7; size: NA; V: TRBV5-5; D: TRBD1; DNA: TGTGCCAGCAGCCAGAGGTTGACAGGGAGCTACGAGCAGTACTTC; CDR3: CASSQRLTGSYEQYF
J: TRBJ1-2; size: NA; V: TRBV2; D: TRBD1; DNA: TGTGCCAGCAGCCAAGGACAGGGGCTGAACTATGGCTACACCTTC; CDR3: CASSQGQGLNYGYTF